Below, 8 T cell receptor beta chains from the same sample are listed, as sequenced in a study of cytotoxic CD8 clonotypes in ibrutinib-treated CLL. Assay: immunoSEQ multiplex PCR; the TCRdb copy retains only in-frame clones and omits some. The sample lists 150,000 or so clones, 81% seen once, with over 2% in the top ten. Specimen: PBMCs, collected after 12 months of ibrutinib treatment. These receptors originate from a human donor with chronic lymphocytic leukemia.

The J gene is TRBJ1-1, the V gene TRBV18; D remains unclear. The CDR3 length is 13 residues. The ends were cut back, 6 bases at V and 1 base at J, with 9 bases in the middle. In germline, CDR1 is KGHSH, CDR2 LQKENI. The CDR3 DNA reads TGTGCCAGCTCCCAATCAGAGAACACTGAAGCTTTCTTT. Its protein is CASSQSENTEAFF.

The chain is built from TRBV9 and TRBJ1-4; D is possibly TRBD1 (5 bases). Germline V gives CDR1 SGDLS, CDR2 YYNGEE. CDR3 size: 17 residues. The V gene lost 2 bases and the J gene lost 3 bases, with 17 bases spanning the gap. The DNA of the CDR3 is TGTGCCAGCAGCGTCGGGACCGCCCAGGTGGCTAATGAAAAACTGTTTTTT. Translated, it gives CASSVGTAQVANEKLFF.

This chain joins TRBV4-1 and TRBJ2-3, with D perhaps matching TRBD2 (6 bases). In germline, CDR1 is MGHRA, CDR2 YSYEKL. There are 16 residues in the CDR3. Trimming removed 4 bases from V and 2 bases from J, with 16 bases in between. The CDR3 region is CASSLGGAGYTDTQYF. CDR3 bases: TGCGCCAGCAGCCTCGGTGGGGCGGGATACACAGATACGCAGTATTTT.

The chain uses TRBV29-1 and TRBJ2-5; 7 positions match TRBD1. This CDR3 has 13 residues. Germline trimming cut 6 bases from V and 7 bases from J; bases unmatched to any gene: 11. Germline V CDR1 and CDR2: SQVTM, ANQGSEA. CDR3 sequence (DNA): TGCAGCGTGACAGGGAGCATGTTGGGGACCCAGTACTTC. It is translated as CSVTGSMLGTQYF.

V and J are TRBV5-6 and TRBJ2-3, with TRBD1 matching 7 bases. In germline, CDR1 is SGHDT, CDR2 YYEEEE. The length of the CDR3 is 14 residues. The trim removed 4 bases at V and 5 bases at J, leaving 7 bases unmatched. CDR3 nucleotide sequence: TGTGCCAGCAGCCGGGACAGAGCGGAAGATACGCAGTATTTT. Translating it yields CASSRDRAEDTQYF.

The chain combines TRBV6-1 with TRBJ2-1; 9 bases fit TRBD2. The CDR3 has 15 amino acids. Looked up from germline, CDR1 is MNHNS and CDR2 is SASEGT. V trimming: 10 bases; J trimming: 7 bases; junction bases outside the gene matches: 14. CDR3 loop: CATGVAGGLSNEQFF. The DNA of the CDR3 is TGTGCCACTGGGGTCGCGGGGGGGCTCAGTAATGAGCAGTTCTTC.

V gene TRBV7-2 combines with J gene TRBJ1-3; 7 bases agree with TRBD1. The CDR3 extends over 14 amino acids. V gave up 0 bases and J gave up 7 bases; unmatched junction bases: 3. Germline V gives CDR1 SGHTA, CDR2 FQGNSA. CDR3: CASSLAGQSNTIYF. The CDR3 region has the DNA TGTGCCAGCAGCTTAGCGGGACAGTCGAACACCATATATTTT.

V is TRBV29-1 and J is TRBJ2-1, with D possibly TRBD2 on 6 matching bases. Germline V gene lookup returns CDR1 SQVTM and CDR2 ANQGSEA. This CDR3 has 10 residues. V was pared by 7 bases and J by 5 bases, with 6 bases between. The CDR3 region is CSGLDNEQFF. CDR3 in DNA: TGCAGCGGACTAGACAATGAGCAGTTCTTC.